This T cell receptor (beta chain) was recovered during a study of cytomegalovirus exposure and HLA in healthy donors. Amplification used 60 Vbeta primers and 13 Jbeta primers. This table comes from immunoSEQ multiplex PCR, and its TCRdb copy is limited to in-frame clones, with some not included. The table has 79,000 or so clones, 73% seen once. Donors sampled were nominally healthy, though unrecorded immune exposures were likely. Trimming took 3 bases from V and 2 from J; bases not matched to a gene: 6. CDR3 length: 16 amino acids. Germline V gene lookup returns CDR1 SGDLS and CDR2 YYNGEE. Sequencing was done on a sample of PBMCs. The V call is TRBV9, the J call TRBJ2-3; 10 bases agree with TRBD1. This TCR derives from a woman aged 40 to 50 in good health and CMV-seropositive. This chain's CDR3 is CASSDRTGGITDTQYF. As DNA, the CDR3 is TGTGCCAGCAGCGACCGGACAGGGGGAATCACAGATACGCAGTATTTT.